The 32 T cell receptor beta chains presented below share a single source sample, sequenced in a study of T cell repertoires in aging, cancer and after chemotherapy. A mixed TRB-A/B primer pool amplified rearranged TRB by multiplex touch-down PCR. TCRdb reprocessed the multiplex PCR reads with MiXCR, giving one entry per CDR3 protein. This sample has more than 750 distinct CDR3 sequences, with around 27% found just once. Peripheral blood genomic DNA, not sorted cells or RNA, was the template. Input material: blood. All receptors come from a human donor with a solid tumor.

The CDR3 coding sequence is TGTGCCAGCAGTTTTTCTCAGTTTCCCGGGACAGGGACCTACGAGCAGTACTTC. This translates into CASSFSQFPGTGTYEQYF. The chain has TRBV28 and TRBJ2-7; 9 bases are a match to TRBD1. This CDR3 has 18 residues. V was pared by 3 bases and J by 2 bases, with 14 bases of the junction left unmatched. Germline V gene data show CDR1 as MDHEN and CDR2 as SYDVKM.

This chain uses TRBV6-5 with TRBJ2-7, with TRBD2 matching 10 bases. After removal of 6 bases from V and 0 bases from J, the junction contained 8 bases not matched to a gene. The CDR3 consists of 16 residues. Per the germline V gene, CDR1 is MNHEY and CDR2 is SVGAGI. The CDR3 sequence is CASRSGTSDSSYEQYF. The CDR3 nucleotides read TGTGCCAGCAGGTCCGGGACTAGCGACAGCTCCTACGAGCAGTACTTC.

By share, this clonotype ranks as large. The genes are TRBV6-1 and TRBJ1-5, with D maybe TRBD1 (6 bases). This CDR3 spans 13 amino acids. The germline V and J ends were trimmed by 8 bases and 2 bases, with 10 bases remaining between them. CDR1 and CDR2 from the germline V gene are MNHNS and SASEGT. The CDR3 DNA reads TGTGCCAGCGCAGGGGAAGGCAATCAGCCCCAGCATTTT. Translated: CASAGEGNQPQHF.

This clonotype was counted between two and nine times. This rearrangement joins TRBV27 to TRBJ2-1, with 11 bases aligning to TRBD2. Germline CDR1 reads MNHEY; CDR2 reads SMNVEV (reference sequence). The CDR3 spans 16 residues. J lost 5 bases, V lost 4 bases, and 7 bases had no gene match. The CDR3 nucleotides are TGTGCCAGCAGTTCCCTCGCTAGCGGGAGGAACAATGAGCAGTTCTTC. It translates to CASSSLASGRNNEQFF.

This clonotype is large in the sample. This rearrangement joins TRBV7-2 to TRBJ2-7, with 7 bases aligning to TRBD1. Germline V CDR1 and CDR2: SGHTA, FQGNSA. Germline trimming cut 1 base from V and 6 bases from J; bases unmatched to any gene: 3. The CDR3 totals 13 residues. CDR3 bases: TGTGCCAGCAGCTTAGACCCAGGGGGCGAGCAGTACTTC. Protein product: CASSLDPGGEQYF.

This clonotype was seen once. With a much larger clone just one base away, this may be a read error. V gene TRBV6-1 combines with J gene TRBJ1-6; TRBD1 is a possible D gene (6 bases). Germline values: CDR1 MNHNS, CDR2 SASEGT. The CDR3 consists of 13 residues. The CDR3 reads CVSGRGGNSPLHF. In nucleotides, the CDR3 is TGTGTCAGCGGCAGGGGAGGTAATTCACCCCTCCACTTT.

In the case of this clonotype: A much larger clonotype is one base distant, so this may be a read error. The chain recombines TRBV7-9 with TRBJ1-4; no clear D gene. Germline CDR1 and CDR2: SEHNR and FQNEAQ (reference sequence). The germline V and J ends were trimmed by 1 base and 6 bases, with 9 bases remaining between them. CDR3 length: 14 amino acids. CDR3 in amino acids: CASSLGVEDEKLFF. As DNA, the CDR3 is TGTGCCAGCAGCTTAGGGGTAGAAGATGAAAAACTGTTTTTT.

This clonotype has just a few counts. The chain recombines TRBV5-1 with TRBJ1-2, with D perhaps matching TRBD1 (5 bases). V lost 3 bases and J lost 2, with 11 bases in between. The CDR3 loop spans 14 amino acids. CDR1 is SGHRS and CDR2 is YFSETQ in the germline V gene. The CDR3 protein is CASSWGDGNYGYTF. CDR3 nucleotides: TGCGCCAGCAGCTGGGGCGACGGAAACTATGGCTACACCTTC.

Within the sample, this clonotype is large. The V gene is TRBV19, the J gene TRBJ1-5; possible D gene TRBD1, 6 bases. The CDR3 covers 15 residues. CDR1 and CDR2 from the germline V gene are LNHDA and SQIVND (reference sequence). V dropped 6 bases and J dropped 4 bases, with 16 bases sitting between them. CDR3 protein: CASRYRDTENQPQHF. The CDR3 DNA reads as TGTGCCAGTAGGTACCGGGACACGGAAAATCAGCCCCAGCATTTT.

The CDR3 sequence: CSASSSGGSYEQYF. CDR3 nucleotide sequence: TGCAGTGCTAGTTCTAGCGGGGGGTCCTACGAGCAGTACTTC. V is TRBV20-1 and J is TRBJ2-7; 11 nucleotides agree with TRBD2. Trimming cost V 3 bases and J 1 base; bases outside gene matches: 2. CDR3 length: 14 residues. Germline-derived CDR1 and CDR2 are DFQATT and SNEGSKA (reference sequence).

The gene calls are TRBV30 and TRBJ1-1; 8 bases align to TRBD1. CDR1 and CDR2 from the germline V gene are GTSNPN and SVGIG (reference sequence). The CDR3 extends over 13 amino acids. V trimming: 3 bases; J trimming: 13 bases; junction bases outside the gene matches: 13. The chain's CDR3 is CAWRTRGPGGSFF. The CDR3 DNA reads TGTGCCTGGAGGACCAGGGGGCCCGGGGGAAGTTTCTTT.

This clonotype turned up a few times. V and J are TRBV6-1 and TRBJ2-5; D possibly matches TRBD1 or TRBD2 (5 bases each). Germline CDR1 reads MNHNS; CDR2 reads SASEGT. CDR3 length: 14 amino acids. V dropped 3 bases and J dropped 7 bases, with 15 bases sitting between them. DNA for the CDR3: TGTGCCAGCAGTGAGGTACAGGATGGGGGGACCCAGTACTTC. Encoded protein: CASSEVQDGGTQYF.

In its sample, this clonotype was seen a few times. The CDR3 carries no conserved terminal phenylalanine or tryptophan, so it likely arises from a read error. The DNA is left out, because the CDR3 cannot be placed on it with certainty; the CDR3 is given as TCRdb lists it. CDR3 sequence reads: CASSYSGR. The chain recombines TRBV6-5 with TRBJ2-7. Germline assignment: CDR1 MNHEY and CDR2 SVGAGI. The CDR3 has 8 residues if both end residues are counted.

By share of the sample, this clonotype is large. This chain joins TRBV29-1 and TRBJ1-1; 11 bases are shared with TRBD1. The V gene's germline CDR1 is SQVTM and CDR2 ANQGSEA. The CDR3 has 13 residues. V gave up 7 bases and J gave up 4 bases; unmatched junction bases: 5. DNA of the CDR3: TGCAGCGCTGGGGGGACAGGGGGCACTGAAGCTTTCTTT. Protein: CSAGGTGGTEAFF.

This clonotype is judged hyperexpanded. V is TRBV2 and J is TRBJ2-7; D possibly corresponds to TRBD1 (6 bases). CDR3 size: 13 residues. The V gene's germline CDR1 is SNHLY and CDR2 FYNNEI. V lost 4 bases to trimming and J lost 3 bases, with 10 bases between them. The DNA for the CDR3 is TGTGCCAGCAGTGTGGACAGTAACTACGAGCAGTACTTC. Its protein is CASSVDSNYEQYF.

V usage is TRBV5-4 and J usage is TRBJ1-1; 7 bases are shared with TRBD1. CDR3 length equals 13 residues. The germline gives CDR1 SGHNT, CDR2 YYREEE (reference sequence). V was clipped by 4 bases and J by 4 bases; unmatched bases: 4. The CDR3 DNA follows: TGTGCCAGCAGCCCCAACAGGGGCACTGAAGCTTTCTTT. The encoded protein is CASSPNRGTEAFF. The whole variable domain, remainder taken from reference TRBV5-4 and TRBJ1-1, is ETGVTQSPTHLIKTRGQQVTLRCSSQSGHNTVSWYQQALGQGPQFIFQYYREEENGRGNFPPRFSGLQFPNYSSELNVNALELDDSALYLCASSPNRGTEAFFGQGTRLTVV.

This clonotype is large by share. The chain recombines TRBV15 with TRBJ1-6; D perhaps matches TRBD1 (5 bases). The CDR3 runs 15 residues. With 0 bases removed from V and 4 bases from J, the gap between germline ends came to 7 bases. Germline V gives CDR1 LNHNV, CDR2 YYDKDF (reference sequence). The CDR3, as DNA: TGTGCCACCAGCAGAGATGGGGGGTATAATTCACCCCTCCACTTT. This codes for CATSRDGGYNSPLHF.

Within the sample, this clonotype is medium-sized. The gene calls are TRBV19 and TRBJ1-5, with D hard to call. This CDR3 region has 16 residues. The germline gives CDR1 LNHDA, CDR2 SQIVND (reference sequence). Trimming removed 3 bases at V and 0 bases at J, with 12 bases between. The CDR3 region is CASSIFGRDSNQPQHF. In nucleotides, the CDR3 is TGTGCCAGTAGTATCTTCGGTAGGGATAGCAATCAGCCCCAGCATTTT.

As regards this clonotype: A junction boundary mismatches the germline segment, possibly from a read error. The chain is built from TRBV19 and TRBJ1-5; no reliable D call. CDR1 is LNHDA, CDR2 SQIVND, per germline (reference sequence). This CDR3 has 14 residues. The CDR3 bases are TGTGGCAGTAGTATCGGCAGAATGGTTCAGCCCCAGCATTTT. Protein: CGSSIGRMVQPQHF.

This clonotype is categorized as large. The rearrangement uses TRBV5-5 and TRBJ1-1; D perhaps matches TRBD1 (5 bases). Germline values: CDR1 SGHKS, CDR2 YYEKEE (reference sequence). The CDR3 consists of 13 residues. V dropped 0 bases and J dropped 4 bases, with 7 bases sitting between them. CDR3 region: CASSLGTSTEAFF. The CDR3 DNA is TGTGCCAGCAGCTTGGGGACAAGCACTGAAGCTTTCTTT. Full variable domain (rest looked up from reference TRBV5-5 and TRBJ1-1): DAGVTQSPTHLIKTRGQQVTLRCSPISGHKSVSWYQQVLGQGPQFIFQYYEKEERGRGNFPDRFSARQFPNYSSELNVNALLLGDSALYLCASSLGTSTEAFFGQGTRLTVV.

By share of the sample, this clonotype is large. CDR3 nucleotide sequence: TGTGCCACCAGCAGGCCCTCAGGGTCTGGGGCCAACGTCCTGACTTTC. Protein: CATSRPSGSGANVLTF. This chain links TRBV15 with TRBJ2-6; tentative D call: TRBD1 (5 bases). The ends were cut back, 3 bases at V and 1 base at J, with 10 bases in the middle. CDR3 size: 16 residues. The germline V gene has CDR1 LNHNV and CDR2 YYDKDF (reference sequence).

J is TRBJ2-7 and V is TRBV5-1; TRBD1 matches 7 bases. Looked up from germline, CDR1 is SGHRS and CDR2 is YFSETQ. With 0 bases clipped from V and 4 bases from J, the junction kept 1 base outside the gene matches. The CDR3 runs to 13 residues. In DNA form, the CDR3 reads TGCGCCAGCAGCTTGGGGACAGGATACGAGCAGTACTTC. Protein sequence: CASSLGTGYEQYF.

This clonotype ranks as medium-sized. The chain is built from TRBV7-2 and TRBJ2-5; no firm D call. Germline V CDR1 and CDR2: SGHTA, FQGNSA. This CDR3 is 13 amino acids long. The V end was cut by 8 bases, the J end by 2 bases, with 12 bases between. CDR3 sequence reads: CASGSPVQETQYF. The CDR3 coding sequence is TGTGCCAGCGGCTCCCCAGTTCAAGAGACCCAGTACTTC.

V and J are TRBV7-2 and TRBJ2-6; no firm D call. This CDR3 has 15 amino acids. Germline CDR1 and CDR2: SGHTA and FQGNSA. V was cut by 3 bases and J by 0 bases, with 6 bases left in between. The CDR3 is CASSLAVSGANVLTF. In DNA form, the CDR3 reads TGTGCCAGCAGCTTGGCGGTCTCTGGGGCCAACGTCCTGACTTTC.

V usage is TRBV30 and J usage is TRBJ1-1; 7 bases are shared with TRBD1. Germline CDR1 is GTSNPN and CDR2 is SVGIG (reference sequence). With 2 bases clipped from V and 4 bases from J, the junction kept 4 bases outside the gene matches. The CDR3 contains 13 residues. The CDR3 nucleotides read TGTGCCTGGAGTAAGGGGGCGGGCACTGAAGCTTTCTTT. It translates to CAWSKGAGTEAFF. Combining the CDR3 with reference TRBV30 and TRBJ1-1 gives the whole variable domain SQTIHQWPATLVQPVGSPLSLECTVEGTSNPNLYWYRQAAGRGLQLLFYSVGIGQISSEVPQNLSASRPQDRQFILSSKKLLLSDSGFYLCAWSKGAGTEAFFGQGTRLTVV.

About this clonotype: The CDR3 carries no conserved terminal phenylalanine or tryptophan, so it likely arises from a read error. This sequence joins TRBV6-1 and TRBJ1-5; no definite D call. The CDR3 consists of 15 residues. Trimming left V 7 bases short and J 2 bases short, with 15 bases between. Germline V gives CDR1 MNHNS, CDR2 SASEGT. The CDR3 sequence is CASTYLWGGNQPQHL. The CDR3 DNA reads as TGTGCCAGCACCTATTTGTGGGGAGGCAATCAGCCCCAGCATCTT.

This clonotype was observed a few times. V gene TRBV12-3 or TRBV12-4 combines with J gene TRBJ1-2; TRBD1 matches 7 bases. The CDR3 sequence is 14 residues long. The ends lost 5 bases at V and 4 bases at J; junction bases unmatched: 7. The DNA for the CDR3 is TGTGCCAGCAGTGCCGCAGGGGGGAGCTATGGCTACACCTTC. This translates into CASSAAGGSYGYTF.

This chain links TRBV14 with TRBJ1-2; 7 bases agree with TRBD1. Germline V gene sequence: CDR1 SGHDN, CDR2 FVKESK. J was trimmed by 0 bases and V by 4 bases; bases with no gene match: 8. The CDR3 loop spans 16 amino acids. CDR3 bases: TGTGCCAGCAGCCTACGACAGGGAAGGACTAACTATGGCTACACCTTC. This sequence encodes CASSLRQGRTNYGYTF.

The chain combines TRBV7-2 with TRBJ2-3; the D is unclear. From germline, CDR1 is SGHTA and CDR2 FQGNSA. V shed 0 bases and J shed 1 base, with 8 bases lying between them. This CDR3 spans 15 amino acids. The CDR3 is CASSLASRGTDTQYF. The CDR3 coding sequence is TGTGCCAGCAGCTTAGCTTCACGGGGCACAGATACGCAGTATTTT.

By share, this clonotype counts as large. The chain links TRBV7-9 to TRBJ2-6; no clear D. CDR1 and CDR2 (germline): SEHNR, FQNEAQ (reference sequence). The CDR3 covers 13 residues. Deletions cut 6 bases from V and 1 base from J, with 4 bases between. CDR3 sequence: CASRGSGANVLTF. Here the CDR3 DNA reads TGTGCCAGCAGGGGGTCTGGGGCCAACGTCCTGACTTTC. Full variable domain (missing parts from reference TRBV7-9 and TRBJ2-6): DTGVSQNPRHKITKRGQNVTFRCDPISEHNRLYWYRQTLGQGPEFLTYFQNEAQLEKSRLLSDRFSAERPKGSFSTLEIQRTEQGDSAMYLCASRGSGANVLTFGAGSRLTVL.

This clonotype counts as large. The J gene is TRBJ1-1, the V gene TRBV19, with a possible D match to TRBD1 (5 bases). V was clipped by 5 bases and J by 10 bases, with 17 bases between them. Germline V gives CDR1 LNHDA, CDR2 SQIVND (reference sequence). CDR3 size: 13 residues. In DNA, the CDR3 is TGTGCCAGTAGTGAGGGACCTAGTTCTGTAGCTTTCTTT. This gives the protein CASSEGPSSVAFF.

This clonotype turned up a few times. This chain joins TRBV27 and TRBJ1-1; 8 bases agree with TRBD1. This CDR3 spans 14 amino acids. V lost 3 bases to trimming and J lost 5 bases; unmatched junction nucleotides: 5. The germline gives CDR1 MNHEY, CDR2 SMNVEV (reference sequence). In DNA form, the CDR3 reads TGTGCCAGCAGTTTTGTGGGACAGGCGACTGAAGCTTTCTTT. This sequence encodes CASSFVGQATEAFF.